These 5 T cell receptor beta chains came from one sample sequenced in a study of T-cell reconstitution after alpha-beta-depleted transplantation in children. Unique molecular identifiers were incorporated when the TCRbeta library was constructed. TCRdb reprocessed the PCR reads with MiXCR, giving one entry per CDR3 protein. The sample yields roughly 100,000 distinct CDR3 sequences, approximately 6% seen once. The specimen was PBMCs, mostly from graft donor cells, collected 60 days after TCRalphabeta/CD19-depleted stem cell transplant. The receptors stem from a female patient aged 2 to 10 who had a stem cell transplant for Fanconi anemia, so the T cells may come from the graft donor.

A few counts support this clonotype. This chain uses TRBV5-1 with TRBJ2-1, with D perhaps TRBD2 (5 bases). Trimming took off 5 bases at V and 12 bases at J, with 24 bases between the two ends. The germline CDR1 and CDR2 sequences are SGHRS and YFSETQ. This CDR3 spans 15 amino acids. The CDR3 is CASRNDERNLMVQFF. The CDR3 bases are TGCGCCAGCAGAAATGATGAGCGGAACTTGATGGTGCAGTTCTTC.

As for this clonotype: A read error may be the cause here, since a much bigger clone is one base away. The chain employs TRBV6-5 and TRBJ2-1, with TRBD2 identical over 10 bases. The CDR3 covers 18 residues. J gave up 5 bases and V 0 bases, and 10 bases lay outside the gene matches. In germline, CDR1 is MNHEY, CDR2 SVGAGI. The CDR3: CASSYSLIAGGSHNEQFF. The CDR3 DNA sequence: TGTGCCAGCAGTTACTCGTTAATAGCGGGGGGATCCCACAATGAGCAGTTCTTC.

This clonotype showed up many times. CDR3 loop: CASSLYYYNEQFF. For the CDR3, the DNA is TGTGCCAGCAGTCTTTACTACTACAATGAGCAGTTCTTC. The chain links TRBV2 to TRBJ2-1; D is unclear. Germline V CDR1 and CDR2: SNHLY, FYNNEI. This CDR3 has 13 amino acids. The V and J ends lost 5 bases and 3 bases respectively, with 8 bases between them. Drawing the rest from reference TRBV2 and TRBJ2-1, the complete variable domain is EPEVTQTPSHQVTQMGQEVILRCVPISNHLYFYWYRQILGQKVEFLVSFYNNEISEKSEIFDDQFSVERPDGSNFTLKIRSTKLEDSAMYFCASSLYYYNEQFFGPGTRLTVL.

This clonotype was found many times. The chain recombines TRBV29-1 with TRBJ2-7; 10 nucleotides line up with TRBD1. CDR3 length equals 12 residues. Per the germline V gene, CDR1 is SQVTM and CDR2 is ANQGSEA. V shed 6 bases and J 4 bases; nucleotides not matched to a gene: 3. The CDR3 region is CSVGQGEYEQYF. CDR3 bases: TGCAGCGTCGGACAGGGGGAATACGAGCAGTACTTC.

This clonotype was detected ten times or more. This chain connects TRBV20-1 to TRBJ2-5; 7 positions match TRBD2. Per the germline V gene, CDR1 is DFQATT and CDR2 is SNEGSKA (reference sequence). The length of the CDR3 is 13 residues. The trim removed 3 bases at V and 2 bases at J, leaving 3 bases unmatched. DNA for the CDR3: TGCAGTGCTAGCGGGACTATACAAGAGACCCAGTACTTC. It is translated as CSASGTIQETQYF.